One and the same sample provided the 6 T cell receptor beta chains below, sequenced in a study of lymphopenia after photon versus proton radiotherapy. The table came from immunoSEQ multiplex PCR; TCRdb's copy has only in-frame clones and leaves some out. Here the sample spans approximately 35,000 clones, under 90% being singletons. The sample here was peripheral blood, taken from a patient treated with photon-based radiotherapy. These TCRs come from a woman aged 50 to 60 with pancreatic cancer.

Here the CDR3 reads CASSIGSQVVYGYTF. CDR3 nucleotide sequence: TGTGCCAGTAGTATAGGATCACAGGTTGTTTATGGCTACACCTTC. The rearrangement joins TRBV19 to TRBJ1-2; possibly TRBD1 for D (5 bases). CDR3 length equals 15 residues. V shed 1 base and J shed 5 bases, with 14 bases lying between them. Germline V lookup: CDR1 LNHDA, CDR2 SQIVND (reference sequence).

This chain connects TRBV28 to TRBJ2-5; D gene unclear. Germline V gene data show CDR1 as MDHEN and CDR2 as SYDVKM. V lost 10 bases to trimming and J lost 1 base, with 22 bases between them. There are 16 residues in the CDR3. DNA for the CDR3: TGTGCCATCTCAACATTCGTGCACCCACCCCAAGAGACCCAGTACTTC. Its translation: CAISTFVHPPQETQYF.

The gene calls are TRBV18 and TRBJ2-4; 8 positions match TRBD1. CDR3 length equals 15 residues. V trimming: 4 bases; J trimming: 8 bases; junction bases outside the gene matches: 10. Germline V gene lookup returns CDR1 KGHSH and CDR2 LQKENI. CDR3 sequence (DNA): TGTGCCAGCTCACAAGACAGGGGCCAGGGGGACATTCAGTACTTC. Translation gives CASSQDRGQGDIQYF.

This clone was detected only a few times. This rearrangement joins TRBV27 to TRBJ2-1, with 12 bases that match TRBD2. Germline V gene lookup returns CDR1 MNHEY and CDR2 SMNVEV (reference sequence). The J segment lost 5 bases and the V segment lost 5 bases, leaving 7 bases of the junction unmatched. This CDR3 has 16 amino acids. This chain's CDR3 is CASSTTSGRLNNEQFF. As DNA, the CDR3 is TGTGCCAGCAGTACTACTAGCGGGAGGCTTAACAATGAGCAGTTCTTC.

The V gene is TRBV19, the J gene TRBJ1-1; D gene ambiguous. Trimming removed 3 bases from V and 2 bases from J, with 10 bases in between. The CDR3 is 14 residues long. Looked up from germline, CDR1 is LNHDA and CDR2 is SQIVND (reference sequence). CDR3 sequence: CASSINPPNTEAFF. CDR3 sequence (DNA): TGTGCCAGTAGTATTAACCCCCCCAACACTGAAGCTTTCTTT.

V usage is TRBV15 and J usage is TRBJ2-1; 7 nucleotides agree with TRBD2. Trimming took 3 bases from V and 9 from J; bases not matched to a gene: 11. Germline CDR1 and CDR2: LNHNV and YYDKDF (reference sequence). This CDR3 has 15 amino acids. The CDR3 coding sequence is TGTGCCACCAGCAGCCATTGTTGGGAGCGGGGTGAGCAGTTCTTC. Protein product: CATSSHCWERGEQFF.